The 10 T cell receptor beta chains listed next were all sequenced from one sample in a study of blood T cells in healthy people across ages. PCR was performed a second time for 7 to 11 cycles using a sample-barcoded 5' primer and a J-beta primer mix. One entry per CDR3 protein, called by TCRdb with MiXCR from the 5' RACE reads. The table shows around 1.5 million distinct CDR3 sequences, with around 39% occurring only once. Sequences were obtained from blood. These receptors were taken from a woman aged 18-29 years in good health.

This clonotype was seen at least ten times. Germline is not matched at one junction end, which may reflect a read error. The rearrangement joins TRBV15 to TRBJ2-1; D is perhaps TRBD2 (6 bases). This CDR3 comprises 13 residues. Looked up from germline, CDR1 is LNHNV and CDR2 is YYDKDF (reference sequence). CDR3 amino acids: CATSRDLEGERFF. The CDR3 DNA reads TGTGCCACCAGCAGAGATTTGGAGGGAGAGCGGTTCTTC.

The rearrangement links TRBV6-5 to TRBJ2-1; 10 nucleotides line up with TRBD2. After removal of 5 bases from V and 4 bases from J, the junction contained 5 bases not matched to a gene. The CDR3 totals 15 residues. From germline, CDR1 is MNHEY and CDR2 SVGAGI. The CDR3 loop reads CASSRRTSGYNEQFF. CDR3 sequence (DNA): TGTGCCAGCAGTCGCCGGACTAGCGGTTACAATGAGCAGTTCTTC.

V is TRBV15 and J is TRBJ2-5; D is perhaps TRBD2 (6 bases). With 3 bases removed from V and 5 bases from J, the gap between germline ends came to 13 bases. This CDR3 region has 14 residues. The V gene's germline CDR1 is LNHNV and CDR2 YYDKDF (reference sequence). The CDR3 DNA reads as TGTGCCACCAGCAGGCAAGGAGGGACGGAGACCCAGTACTTC. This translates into CATSRQGGTETQYF.

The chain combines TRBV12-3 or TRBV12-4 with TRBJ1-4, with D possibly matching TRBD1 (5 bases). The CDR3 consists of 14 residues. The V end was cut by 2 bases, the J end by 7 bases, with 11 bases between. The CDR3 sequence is CASSLRPGSEKLFF. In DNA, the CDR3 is TGTGCCAGCAGTTTACGGCCAGGGAGTGAAAAACTGTTTTTT.

The CDR3 DNA reads as TGTGCCAGCAGCAGGGGGGATGGGACGAGTAATAATGAGCAGTTCTTC. It codes for CASSRGDGTSNNEQFF. The V and J genes are TRBV7-9 and TRBJ2-1; D possibly uses TRBD1 or TRBD2 (6 bases each). Germline CDR1 and CDR2: SEHNR and FQNEAQ (reference sequence). V was clipped by 5 bases and J by 7 bases, with 21 bases between them. CDR3 length: 16 residues.

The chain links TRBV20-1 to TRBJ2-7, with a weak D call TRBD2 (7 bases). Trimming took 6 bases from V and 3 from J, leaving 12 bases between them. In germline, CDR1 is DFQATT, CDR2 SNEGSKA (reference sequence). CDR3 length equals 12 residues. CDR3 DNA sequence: TGCAGTGCGAACAGGGAGGGCTACGAGCAGTACTTC. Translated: CSANREGYEQYF.

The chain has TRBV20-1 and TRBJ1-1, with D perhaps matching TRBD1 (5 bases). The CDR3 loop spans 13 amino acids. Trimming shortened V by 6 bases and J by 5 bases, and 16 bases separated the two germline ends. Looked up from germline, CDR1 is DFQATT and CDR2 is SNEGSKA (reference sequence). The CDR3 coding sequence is TGCAGTGCCACAGGACCTAAGGGAACTGAAGCTTTCTTT. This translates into CSATGPKGTEAFF.

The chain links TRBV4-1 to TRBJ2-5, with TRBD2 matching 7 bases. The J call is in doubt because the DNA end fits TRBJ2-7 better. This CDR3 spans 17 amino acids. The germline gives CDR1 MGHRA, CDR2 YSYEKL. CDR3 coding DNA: TGCGCCAGCAGCCCGGCGGATAGCGGGTCGGCAGGCTACGAGCAGTACTTC. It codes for CASSPADSGSAGYEQYF.

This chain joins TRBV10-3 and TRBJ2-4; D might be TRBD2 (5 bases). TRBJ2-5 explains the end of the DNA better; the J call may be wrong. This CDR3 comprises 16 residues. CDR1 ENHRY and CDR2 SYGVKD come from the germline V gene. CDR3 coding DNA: TGTGCCATCAGTGAGTCTGGAGGACGGTCGGGAGAGACCCAGTACTTC. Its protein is CAISESGGRSGETQYF.

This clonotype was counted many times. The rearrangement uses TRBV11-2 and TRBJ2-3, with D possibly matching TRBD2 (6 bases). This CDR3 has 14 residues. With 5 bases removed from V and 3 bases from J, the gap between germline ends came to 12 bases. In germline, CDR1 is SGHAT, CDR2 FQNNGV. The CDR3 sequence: CASSGLRGTDTQYF. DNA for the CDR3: TGTGCCAGCAGCGGTCTGCGGGGAACAGATACGCAGTATTTT.